Presented here are 13 T cell receptor beta chains from one specimen sequenced in a study of siplizumab effects on memory and regulatory T cells (dated by TCRdb to about 2019). Libraries were prepared through the immunoSEQ multiplex PCR assay. TCRdb's version of the immuneACCESS table is confined to in-frame rearrangements and falls short of the full clone set. An unresolved V gene accounts for under half of the shortfall where checked; the remainder is of unknown origin. The sample includes roughly 93,000 clones, with roughly 94% observed a single time. Approximately 1.4% of the sample is taken by the ten largest. The sample consisted of non-Treg CD4+ T cells sorted from blood. The cell subset or site label here, explained by the study, means: FACS-sorted unstimulated CD4+ non-regulatory T cells. Receptor source: a human donor in good health.

A single count supports this clone. This sequence joins TRBV7-6 and TRBJ1-1; D gene ambiguous. This CDR3 comprises 14 residues. V lost 5 bases, J lost 5 bases, and 15 bases lay in between. The germline V gene encodes CDR1 SGHVS and CDR2 FNYEAQ. The DNA for the CDR3 is TGTGCCAGCAGCCCCCGGGAGGGTGGGACTGAAGCTTTCTTT. Amino acids: CASSPREGGTEAFF.

The chain employs TRBV5-4 and TRBJ1-1; D is possibly TRBD1 (5 bases). This CDR3 spans 15 amino acids. Germline V gene sequence: CDR1 SGHNT, CDR2 YYREEE (reference sequence). V gave up 2 bases and J gave up 4 bases, with 15 bases separating them. CDR3 residues: CASSFDSWSGTEAFF. The CDR3 DNA is TGTGCCAGCAGCTTCGACAGTTGGAGCGGCACTGAAGCTTTCTTT.

This clone was picked up one time. This chain uses TRBV9 with TRBJ2-1; 7 nucleotides match TRBD1. The V gene's germline CDR1 is SGDLS and CDR2 YYNGEE. Trimming removed 3 bases from V and 0 bases from J; junction bases left unmatched: 3. The CDR3 runs 15 residues. CDR3 nucleotides: TGTGCCAGCAGCGACGACAGGGCCTCCTACAATGAGCAGTTCTTC. Translating it yields CASSDDRASYNEQFF.

This clone is a singleton in its sample. The gene calls are TRBV7-8 and TRBJ2-2, with 8 bases that match TRBD2. Germline V gene sequence: CDR1 SGHVS, CDR2 FQNEAQ. This CDR3 is built from 19 residues. V shed 7 bases and J 4 bases; nucleotides not matched to a gene: 20. CDR3 bases: TGTGCCAGCAACTCTCGAAGGCCAGCGGGAGTTAAAAGCACCGGGGAGCTGTTTTTT. Protein product: CASNSRRPAGVKSTGELFF.

This chain joins TRBV2 and TRBJ1-5; maybe TRBD1 (6 bases). Germline CDR1 SNHLY, CDR2 FYNNEI. Deletions cut 3 bases from V and 4 bases from J, with 10 bases between. This CDR3 has 14 amino acids. The CDR3 is CASSDEGQNQPQHF. The CDR3 region has the DNA TGTGCCAGCAGTGATGAAGGACAGAATCAGCCCCAGCATTTT.

The J gene is TRBJ2-7, the V gene TRBV28, with unresolved D. CDR1 and CDR2 from the germline V gene are MDHEN and SYDVKM. The CDR3 totals 14 residues. V was shortened by 1 base and J by 6 bases, with 13 bases between the two germline ends. The CDR3 loop is CASSLSIQWGEQYF. CDR3 DNA sequence: TGTGCCAGCAGTTTATCCATCCAATGGGGCGAGCAGTACTTC.

Note on this clone: One end of the junction varies from germline; a read error may be responsible. V is TRBV6-6 and J is TRBJ2-7; weak D call: TRBD1 (6 bases). This CDR3 region has 13 residues. Germline-derived CDR1 and CDR2 are MNHNY and SVGAGI (reference sequence). CDR3 region: CASSYSRQDTRHF. CDR3 in DNA: TGTGCCAGCAGTTACAGTCGACAGGACACACGGCACTTC.

The chain recombines TRBV5-6 with TRBJ1-2, with D hard to call. The V gene lost 3 bases and the J gene lost 4 bases, with 10 bases spanning the gap. This CDR3 region has 13 residues. Germline V gene data show CDR1 as SGHDT and CDR2 as YYEEEE. This CDR3 is CASSSDRFYGYTF. The CDR3 bases are TGTGCCAGCAGCTCGGATCGGTTCTATGGCTACACCTTC.

J is TRBJ1-1 and V is TRBV5-8; TRBD1 agrees at 8 bases. This CDR3 is 17 amino acids long. V trimming: 3 bases; J trimming: 1 base; junction bases outside the gene matches: 11. Germline CDR1 SGHTS, CDR2 YDEGEE. CDR3 sequence (DNA): TGTGCCAGCAGCTCCGACAGGGGAGGTTTAACGAACACTGAAGCTTTCTTT. Translated: CASSSDRGGLTNTEAFF.

The gene calls are TRBV5-6 and TRBJ2-7; D is undetermined. Germline V gene lookup returns CDR1 SGHDT and CDR2 YYEEEE. V lost 0 bases and J lost 2, with 12 bases in between. The CDR3 extends over 15 amino acids. CDR3 in DNA: TGTGCCAGCAGCTTGGAGCCTTCCCTGGCCTACGAGCAGTACTTC. Translated: CASSLEPSLAYEQYF.

J is TRBJ1-5 and V is TRBV5-8; D is possibly TRBD1 (6 bases). The V and J ends lost 2 bases and 8 bases respectively, with 20 bases between them. CDR3 length: 16 amino acids. The germline V gene encodes CDR1 SGHTS and CDR2 YDEGEE. DNA of the CDR3: TGTGCCAGCAGCTTAGGAATCAACGGGGGCCGGGAGCCCCAGCATTTT. It translates to CASSLGINGGREPQHF. The full variable domain, its missing parts supplied by reference TRBV5-8 and TRBJ1-5, is EAGVTQSPTHLIKTRGQQATLRCSPISGHTSVYWYQQALGLGLQFLLWYDEGEERNRGNFPPRFSGRQFPNYSSELNVNALELEDSALYLCASSLGINGGREPQHFGDGTRLSIL.

The chain is built from TRBV5-1 and TRBJ2-3; TRBD2 is a possible D gene (6 bases). The V end lost 4 bases, the J end lost 6 bases, and 9 bases lay between the germline ends. Per germline, CDR1 SGHRS and CDR2 YFSETQ. The CDR3 loop spans 12 amino acids. The CDR3 reads CASSVGSDTQYF. The CDR3 DNA reads TGCGCCAGCAGCGTCGGGAGCGATACGCAGTATTTT. The variable domain in full, completed from reference TRBV5-1 and TRBJ2-3, reads KAGVTQTPRYLIKTRGQQVTLSCSPISGHRSVSWYQQTPGQGLQFLFEYFSETQRNKGNFPGRFSGRQFSNSRSEMNVSTLELGDSALYLCASSVGSDTQYFGPGTRLTVL.

This chain links TRBV9 with TRBJ2-1; TRBD2 matches 12 bases. Trimming at V came to 2 bases and at J to 10 bases, leaving 16 bases not matched to a gene. The CDR3 runs to 18 residues. Germline V lookup: CDR1 SGDLS, CDR2 YYNGEE. This CDR3 is CASSVITSGTSGFNEQFF. The DNA of the CDR3 is TGTGCCAGCAGCGTTATAACCTCCGGGACTAGCGGGTTTAACGAGCAGTTCTTC. The full variable domain, completed using reference TRBV9 and TRBJ2-1, is DSGVTQTPKHLITATGQRVTLRCSPRSGDLSVYWYQQSLDQGLQFLIQYYNGEERAKGNILERFSAQQFPDLHSELNLSSLELGDSALYFCASSVITSGTSGFNEQFFGPGTRLTVL.